This TCR beta chain was sequenced for a study of blood T cell repertoires in COVID-19 (dated by TCRdb to about 2020). A note on the overall study: Collaborator samples came from the United States, Italy and Spain and covered acute and convalescent phases of COVID-19. The material from the prospective study consisted of cDNA or gDNA derived from T cells, B-cell-depleted T cells, or PBMCs. Deeply sampled blood TCRbeta repertoires from subjects exposed to, actively infected with, or recovered from COVID-19 were included in the dataset. A freely available public database, intended as a resource for researchers studying the immune response to SARS-CoV-2, is where the repertoires were released. The samples were drawn from the first 160 participants of the ongoing ImmuneRACE study and from 950 to 1,500 subjects provided by 6 global collaborators. Sample metadata almost always included a de-identified subject ID, COVID-19 status, age in years and sex. Where available, HLA class I and class II types were obtained from metadata supplied by the sample provider rather than from assay-based typing.

TCRbeta CDR3 regions were amplified from genomic DNA using the immunoSEQ Assay, a bias-controlled multiplex PCR. In the paper's pipeline: Within the assay, amplification of reference gene primers was used to estimate how many nucleated cells each sample contained. To quantify the absolute abundance of each unique TCRbeta CDR3 rearrangement, sequence reads were collapsed and filtered. Productive Simpson clonality was computed per sample as the square root of Simpson's diversity index over productive rearrangements. What TCRdb holds here is the immuneACCESS table cut down to in-frame rearrangements. Part of the clones is not present; checked against another copy, under half of the missing clones reflect an unresolved V gene, and the others are unexplained. V and J calls and clone size are given by that table; D and trimming were obtained from the DNA. The sample has approximately 240,000 clones on record, roughly 84% of them singletons. The ten most abundant clones make up 2.9% of the sample.

Another Seattle source contributed samples from volunteer blood donors who had recovered from COVID-19. Whole blood was collected in K2EDTA tubes by collaborating institutions according to the institutions' own protocols. For TCRbeta analysis, collaborators shipped samples as frozen whole blood, isolated PBMCs, or DNA extracted from either of those sample types. What the work shows at the level of the full study, not this receptor alone: The amount of clinical and demographic metadata varied by source and participant and was provided uncurated.

This clone was picked up one time. Its specific antigen is unknown. Base qualities are not provided; no much larger clone lies one nucleotide away. The sample consisted of peripheral blood. The sequence derives from a middle-aged man who had recovered from COVID-19.

CDR3 loop: CASRSGGFSEAFF. The sequence in DNA is TGTGCCAGTCGAAGTGGGGGGTTCTCTGAAGCTTTCTTT. This sequence uses TRBV19 and TRBJ1-1; the D gene is perhaps TRBD1, from 5 matching bases. Deletion took 8 bases off V and 6 bases off J, with a span of 16 bases between the germline ends. Taken from the germline V gene (reference sequence), the CDR1 and CDR2 loops are LNHDA and SQIVND. The CDR3, cysteine through phenylalanine, is 13 amino acids long. Just the 39-base CDR3 DNA is kept, in frame starting at base 1.